This T cell receptor (beta chain) was sequenced in a study of long-term antiretroviral therapy in people with HIV. With survey level as its setting, the immunoSEQ assay was v3.0. Produced via immunoSEQ multiplex PCR; TCRdb's table is partial and in-frame only. The sample shows some 18,000 clones, roughly 87% of them seen only once. This CDR3 is 13 amino acids long. V was clipped by 0 bases and J by 6 bases, with 9 bases between them. CDR1 is SNHLY and CDR2 is FYNNEI in the germline V gene. All donors provided no fewer than one pre-ART and no fewer than two post-ART PBMC samples. Treatment for every participant with HIV took place in the United States.

This chain uses TRBV2 with TRBJ2-7; D not resolved. The material was unsorted PBMCs, obtained 2.1 years after starting antiretroviral therapy. The origin of this receptor is a man aged 18 to 29 with HIV. CDR3: CASSEARVAEQYF. The CDR3 DNA follows: TGTGCCAGCAGTGAAGCTAGGGTGGCCGAGCAGTACTTC.